This TCR beta chain was sequenced during a study of Graves' ophthalmopathy and Graves' hyperthyroidism. Background on the study: Pretreatment peripheral blood was obtained at initial diagnosis.

The TCR beta CDR3 regions underwent amplification from RNA transcripts. HTBI primers were employed in first-round RT-PCR, then a second-round multiplex PCR followed. TCRdb ran MiXCR on the multiplex PCR reads and lists one entry per CDR3 protein. This table holds 360,000 or so distinct CDR3 sequences, about 17% found once. Ophthalmopathy donors were characterized by moderate-to-severe activity, CAS of at least 3, NOSPECS of at least 4, and duration under 3 months. A diagnosis was made from clinical symptoms together with serum thyroxine, TRAb, thyroid ultrasound and orbital computed tomography. Sequenced material: peripheral blood. The TCR originated in a woman between 18 and 29 years old with Graves' ophthalmopathy.

The CDR3 protein is CASSLDRQYEQYF. The CDR3 DNA sequence: TGTGCCAGCAGCTTGGACCGACAGTACGAGCAGTACTTC. The J gene is TRBJ2-7, the V gene TRBV7-2, with D possibly matching TRBD1 (5 bases). The germline V gene encodes CDR1 SGHTA and CDR2 FQGNSA. Trimming cost V 3 bases and J 4 bases, with 10 bases left between them. The CDR3 consists of 13 residues.